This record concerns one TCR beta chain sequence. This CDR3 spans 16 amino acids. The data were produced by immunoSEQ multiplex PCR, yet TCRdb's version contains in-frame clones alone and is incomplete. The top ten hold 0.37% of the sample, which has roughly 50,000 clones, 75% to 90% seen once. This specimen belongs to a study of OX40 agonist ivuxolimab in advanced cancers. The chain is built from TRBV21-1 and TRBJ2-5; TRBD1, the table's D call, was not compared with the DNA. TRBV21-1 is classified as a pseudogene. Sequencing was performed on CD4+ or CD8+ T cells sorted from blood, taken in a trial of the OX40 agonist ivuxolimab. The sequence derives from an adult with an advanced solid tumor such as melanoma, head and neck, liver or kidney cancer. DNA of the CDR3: TGTGCCAGCAGCAAAGGTGAACAGGGGGCTAAAGAGACCCAGTACTTC. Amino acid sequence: CASSKGEQGAKETQYF.